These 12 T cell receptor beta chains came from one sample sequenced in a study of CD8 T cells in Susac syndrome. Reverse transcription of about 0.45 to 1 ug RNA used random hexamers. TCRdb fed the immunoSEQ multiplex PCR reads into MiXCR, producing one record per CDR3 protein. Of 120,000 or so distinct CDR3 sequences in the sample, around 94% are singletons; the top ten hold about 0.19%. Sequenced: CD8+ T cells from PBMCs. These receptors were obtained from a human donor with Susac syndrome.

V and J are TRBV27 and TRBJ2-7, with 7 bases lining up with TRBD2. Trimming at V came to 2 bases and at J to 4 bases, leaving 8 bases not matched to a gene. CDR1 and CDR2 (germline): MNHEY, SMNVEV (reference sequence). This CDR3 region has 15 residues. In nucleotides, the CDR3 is TGTGCCAGCAGTTTAATTTCGGGGGGAGTTTACGAGCAGTACTTC. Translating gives CASSLISGGVYEQYF.

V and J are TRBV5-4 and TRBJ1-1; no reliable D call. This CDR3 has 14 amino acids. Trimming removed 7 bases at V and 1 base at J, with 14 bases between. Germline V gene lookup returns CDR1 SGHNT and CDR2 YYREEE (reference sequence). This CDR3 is CASSNAGENTEAFF. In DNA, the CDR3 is TGTGCCAGCTCGAATGCCGGGGAGAACACTGAAGCTTTCTTT.

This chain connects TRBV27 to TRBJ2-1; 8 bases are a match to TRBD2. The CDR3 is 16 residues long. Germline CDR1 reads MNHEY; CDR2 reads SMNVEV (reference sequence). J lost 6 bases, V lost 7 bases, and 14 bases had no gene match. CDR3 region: CASTLGGTSSGNEQFF. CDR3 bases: TGTGCCAGCACCCTAGGAGGGACTAGTTCAGGCAATGAGCAGTTCTTC.

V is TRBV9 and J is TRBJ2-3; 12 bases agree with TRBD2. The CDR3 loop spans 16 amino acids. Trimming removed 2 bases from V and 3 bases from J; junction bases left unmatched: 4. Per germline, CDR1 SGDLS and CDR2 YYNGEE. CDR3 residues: CASSVLGLAGTDTQYF. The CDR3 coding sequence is TGTGCCAGCAGCGTCTTAGGACTAGCGGGGACAGATACGCAGTATTTT.

The CDR3 loop is CASSTGRTTEQFF. The CDR3 coding sequence is TGTGCCAGCAGCACCGGACGGACAACGGAGCAGTTCTTC. The V gene is TRBV9, the J gene TRBJ2-1; tentatively, D is TRBD1 (5 bases). The CDR3 is 13 residues long. V lost 4 bases, J lost 10 bases, and 15 bases lay in between. Germline lookup yields CDR1 SGDLS and CDR2 YYNGEE.

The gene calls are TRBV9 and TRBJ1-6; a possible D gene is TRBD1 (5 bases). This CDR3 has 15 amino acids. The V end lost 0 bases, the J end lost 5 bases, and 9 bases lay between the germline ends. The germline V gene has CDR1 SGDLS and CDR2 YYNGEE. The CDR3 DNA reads TGTGCCAGCAGCGTAGGAGGGGCCGATAATTCACCCCTCCACTTT. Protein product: CASSVGGADNSPLHF.

CDR3 in DNA: TGCGCCAGCAGCGCTGTACAGGGGATAGCCCACGAGCAGTACTTC. Protein product: CASSAVQGIAHEQYF. This chain joins TRBV5-1 and TRBJ2-7, with TRBD1 matching over 7 bases. CDR3 length: 15 amino acids. V lost 4 bases to trimming and J lost 5 bases; unmatched junction nucleotides: 12. Germline loops: CDR1 SGHRS, CDR2 YFSETQ.

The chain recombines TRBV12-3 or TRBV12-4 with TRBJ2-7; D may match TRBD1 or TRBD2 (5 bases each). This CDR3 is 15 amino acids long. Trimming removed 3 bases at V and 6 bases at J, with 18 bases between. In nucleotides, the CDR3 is TGTGCCAGCAGTTTTTCGGCCACAGGAGGAAGCGAGCAGTACTTC. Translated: CASSFSATGGSEQYF.

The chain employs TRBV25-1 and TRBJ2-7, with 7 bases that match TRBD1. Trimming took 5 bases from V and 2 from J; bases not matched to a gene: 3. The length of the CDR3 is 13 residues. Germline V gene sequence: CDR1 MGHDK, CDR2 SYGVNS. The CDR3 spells CASSSDRAYEQYF. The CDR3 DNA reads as TGTGCCAGCAGTTCAGACAGGGCCTACGAGCAGTACTTC.

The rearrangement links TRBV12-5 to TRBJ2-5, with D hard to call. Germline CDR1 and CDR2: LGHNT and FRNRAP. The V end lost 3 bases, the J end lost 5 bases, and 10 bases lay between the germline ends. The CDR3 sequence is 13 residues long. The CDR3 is CASGLGSEETQYF. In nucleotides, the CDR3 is TGTGCTAGTGGTTTAGGCTCAGAGGAGACCCAGTACTTC.

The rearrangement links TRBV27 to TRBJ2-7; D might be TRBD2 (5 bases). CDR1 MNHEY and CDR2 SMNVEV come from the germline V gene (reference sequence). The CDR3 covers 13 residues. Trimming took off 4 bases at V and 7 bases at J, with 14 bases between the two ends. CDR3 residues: CASSSPLSGEQYF. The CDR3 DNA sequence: TGTGCCAGCAGTTCTCCGCTGTCGGGAGAGCAGTACTTC.

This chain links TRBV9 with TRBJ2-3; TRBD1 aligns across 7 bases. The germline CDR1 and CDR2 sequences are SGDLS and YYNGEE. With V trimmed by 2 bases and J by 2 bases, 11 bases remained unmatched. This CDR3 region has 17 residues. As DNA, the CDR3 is TGTGCCAGCAGCGTGAATAGGGACAGCCCGAACACAGATACGCAGTATTTT. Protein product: CASSVNRDSPNTDTQYF.